The 8 T cell receptor beta chains presented below share a single source sample, sequenced in a study of blood T cell repertoires in COVID-19. Using immunoSEQ multiplex PCR, the repertoire was profiled, and TCRdb retains in-frame clones only, with some absent. The data hold fewer than 350,000 clones, with about nine tenths observed a single time. Sequenced: PBMCs or T cells enriched from blood (not recorded which). Source of these receptors: a man in his 60s who had recovered from COVID-19.

The chain joins TRBV2 to TRBJ2-5; a possible D gene is TRBD1 (5 bases). CDR1 SNHLY and CDR2 FYNNEI come from the germline V gene. The CDR3 extends over 15 amino acids. V dropped 8 bases and J dropped 2 bases, with 18 bases sitting between them. The CDR3 nucleotides read TGTGCCAGCGCGAACTTACTTAGGGGACAAGAGACCCAGTACTTC. Protein: CASANLLRGQETQYF.

The chain carries TRBV9 and TRBJ2-5, with TRBD2 matching over 10 bases. The CDR3 has 18 amino acids. Per the germline V gene, CDR1 is SGDLS and CDR2 is YYNGEE. Trimming removed 4 bases from V and 7 bases from J; junction bases left unmatched: 19. The CDR3 coding sequence is TGTGCCAGCAGCCCACGGTCTAGCGGGGGAGGAGGGACTGGGACCCAGTACTTC. Its translation is CASSPRSSGGGGTGTQYF.

The CDR3 nucleotides read TGTGCCAGCAGCCGGTTGGGCGCCTCCTACGAGCAGTACTTC. Protein product: CASSRLGASYEQYF. This rearrangement joins TRBV27 to TRBJ2-7; D gene unclear. Germline V gene data show CDR1 as MNHEY and CDR2 as SMNVEV (reference sequence). CDR3 length: 14 residues. Trimming took 6 bases from V and 0 from J, leaving 12 bases between them.

This clone was seen once. The chain recombines TRBV4-2 with TRBJ2-1; 9 bases align to TRBD1. Per the germline V gene, CDR1 is LGHNA and CDR2 is YNFKEQ. CDR3 length equals 16 residues. Germline trimming cut 2 bases from V and 5 bases from J; bases unmatched to any gene: 7. CDR3 residues: CASSQSTGGFDNEQFF. The CDR3 DNA reads TGTGCCAGCAGCCAATCCACAGGGGGCTTCGACAATGAGCAGTTCTTC.

The rearrangement joins TRBV7-9 to TRBJ1-4; the match to TRBD1 covers 9 bases. After removal of 5 bases from V and 8 bases from J, the junction contained 9 bases not matched to a gene. This CDR3 comprises 15 residues. Looked up from germline, CDR1 is SEHNR and CDR2 is FQNEAQ (reference sequence). DNA for the CDR3: TGTGCCAGCAGCCCCCGGACAGGGGTTAGGGAAAAACTGTTTTTT. As protein: CASSPRTGVREKLFF.

The chain carries TRBV4-1 and TRBJ1-1; D is ambiguous. V gave up 0 bases and J gave up 1 base, with 3 bases separating them. CDR1 is MGHRA, CDR2 YSYEKL, per germline. CDR3 length equals 13 residues. The CDR3, as DNA: TGCGCCAGCAGCCAAGACTGGAACACTGAAGCTTTCTTT. Translating gives CASSQDWNTEAFF.

This chain joins TRBV19 and TRBJ1-2; 10 nucleotides align to TRBD1. The ends lost 4 bases at V and 4 bases at J; junction bases unmatched: 6. This CDR3 is 15 amino acids long. CDR1 is LNHDA, CDR2 SQIVND, per germline (reference sequence). In DNA, the CDR3 is TGTGCCAGTAGTACCGGGGACAGGGGAATCTATGGCTACACCTTC. Its translation: CASSTGDRGIYGYTF.

The chain carries TRBV11-3 and TRBJ2-3, with a tentative D call TRBD2 (5 bases). Trimming left V 0 bases short and J 3 bases short, with 10 bases between. The germline V gene encodes CDR1 SGHNT and CDR2 YENEEA. This CDR3 is built from 15 residues. The CDR3 sequence: CASSLDGLATDTQYF. The CDR3 nucleotides read TGTGCCAGCAGCTTAGATGGTCTAGCAACAGATACGCAGTATTTT.